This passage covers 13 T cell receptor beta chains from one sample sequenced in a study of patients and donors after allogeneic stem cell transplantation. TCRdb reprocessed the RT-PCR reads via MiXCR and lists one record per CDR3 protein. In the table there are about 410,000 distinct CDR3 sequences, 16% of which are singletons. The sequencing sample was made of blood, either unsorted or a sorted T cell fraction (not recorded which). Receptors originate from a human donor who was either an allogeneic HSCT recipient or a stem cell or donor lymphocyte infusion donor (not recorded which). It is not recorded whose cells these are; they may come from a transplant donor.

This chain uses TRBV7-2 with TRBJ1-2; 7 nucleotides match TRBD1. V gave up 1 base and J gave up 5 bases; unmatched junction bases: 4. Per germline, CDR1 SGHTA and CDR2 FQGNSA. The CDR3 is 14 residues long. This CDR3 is CASSLGRTGYGYTF. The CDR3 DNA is TGTGCCAGCAGCTTAGGAAGGACAGGTTATGGCTACACCTTC. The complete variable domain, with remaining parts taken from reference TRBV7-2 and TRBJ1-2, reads GAGVSQSPSNKVTEKGKDVELRCDPISGHTALYWYRQSLGQGLEFLIYFQGNSAPDKSGLPSDRFSAERTGGSVSTLTIQRTQQEDSAVYLCASSLGRTGYGYTFGSGTRLTVV.

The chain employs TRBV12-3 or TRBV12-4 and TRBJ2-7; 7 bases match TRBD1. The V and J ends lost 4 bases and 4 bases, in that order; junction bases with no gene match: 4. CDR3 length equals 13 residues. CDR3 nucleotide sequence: TGTGCCAGCAGTTCTCGACAGGGATACGAGCAGTACTTC. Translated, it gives CASSSRQGYEQYF.

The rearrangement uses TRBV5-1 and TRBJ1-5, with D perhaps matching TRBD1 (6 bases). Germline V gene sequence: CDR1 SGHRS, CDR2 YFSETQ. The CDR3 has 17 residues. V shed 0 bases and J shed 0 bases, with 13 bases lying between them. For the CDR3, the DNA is TGCGCCAGCAGCTTGGGGAGGGGGTCCGTTAGCAATCAGCCCCAGCATTTT. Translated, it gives CASSLGRGSVSNQPQHF.

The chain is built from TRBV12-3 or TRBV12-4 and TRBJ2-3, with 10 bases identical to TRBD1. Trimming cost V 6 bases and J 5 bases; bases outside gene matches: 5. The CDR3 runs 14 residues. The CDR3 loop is CASRDRGPIDTQYF. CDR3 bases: TGTGCCAGCAGAGACAGGGGGCCTATAGATACGCAGTATTTT.

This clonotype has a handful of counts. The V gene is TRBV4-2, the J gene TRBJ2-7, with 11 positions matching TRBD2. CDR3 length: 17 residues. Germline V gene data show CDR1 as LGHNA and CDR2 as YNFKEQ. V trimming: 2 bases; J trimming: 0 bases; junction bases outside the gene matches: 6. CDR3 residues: CASSQPGLADFSYEQYF. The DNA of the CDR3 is TGTGCCAGCAGCCAACCGGGACTAGCGGATTTCTCCTACGAGCAGTACTTC.

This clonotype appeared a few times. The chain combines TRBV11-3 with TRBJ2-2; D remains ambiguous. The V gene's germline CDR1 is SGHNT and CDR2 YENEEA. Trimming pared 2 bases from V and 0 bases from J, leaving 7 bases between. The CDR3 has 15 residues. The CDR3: CASSLSGSNTGELFF. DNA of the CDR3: TGTGCCAGCAGCTTATCAGGATCGAACACCGGGGAGCTGTTTTTT.

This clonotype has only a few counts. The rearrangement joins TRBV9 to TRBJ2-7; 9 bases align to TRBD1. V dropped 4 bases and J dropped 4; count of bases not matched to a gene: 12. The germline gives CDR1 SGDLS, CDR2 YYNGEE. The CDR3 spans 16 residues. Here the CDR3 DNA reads TGTGCCAGCAGCCCTCACTCCGGGACAGGGAGGTACGAGCAGTACTTC. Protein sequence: CASSPHSGTGRYEQYF.

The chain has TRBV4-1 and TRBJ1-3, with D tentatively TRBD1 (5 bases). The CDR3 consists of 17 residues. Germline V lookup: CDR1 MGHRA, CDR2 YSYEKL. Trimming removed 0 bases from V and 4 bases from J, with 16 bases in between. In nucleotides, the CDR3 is TGCGCCAGCAGCCAAGAAATACGGGGGGGGACGGGAAACACCATATATTTT. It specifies CASSQEIRGGTGNTIYF.

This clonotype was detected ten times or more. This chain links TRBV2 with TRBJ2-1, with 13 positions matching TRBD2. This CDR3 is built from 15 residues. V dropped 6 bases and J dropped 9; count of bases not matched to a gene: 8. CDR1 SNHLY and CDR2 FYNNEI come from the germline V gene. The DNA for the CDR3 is TGTGCCAGCAGACTACTAGCGGGAGGGCCGGGTGAGCAGTTCTTC. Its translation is CASRLLAGGPGEQFF.

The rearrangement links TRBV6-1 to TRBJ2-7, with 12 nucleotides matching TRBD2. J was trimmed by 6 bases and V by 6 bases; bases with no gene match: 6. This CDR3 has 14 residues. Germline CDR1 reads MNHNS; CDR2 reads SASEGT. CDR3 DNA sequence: TGTGCCAGCAGGACTAGCGGGAGACGGGGCGAGCAGTACTTC. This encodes CASRTSGRRGEQYF.

The CDR3 reads CASSPRVASGADNEQFF. The CDR3 coding sequence is TGCGCCAGCAGCCCTCGAGTGGCTAGCGGGGCGGATAATGAGCAGTTCTTC. V and J are TRBV4-3 and TRBJ2-1, with TRBD2 matching 9 bases. Per germline, CDR1 LGHNA and CDR2 YSLEER. CDR3 length equals 17 residues. The ends lost 4 bases at V and 7 bases at J; junction bases unmatched: 14.

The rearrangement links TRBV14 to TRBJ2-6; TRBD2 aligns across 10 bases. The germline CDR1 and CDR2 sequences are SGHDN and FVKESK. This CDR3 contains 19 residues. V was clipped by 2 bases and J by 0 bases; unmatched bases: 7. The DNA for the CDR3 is TGTGCCAGCAGCCAATGGCAGTTAGCGGGGGGCTCTGGGGCCAACGTCCTGACTTTC. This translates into CASSQWQLAGGSGANVLTF.

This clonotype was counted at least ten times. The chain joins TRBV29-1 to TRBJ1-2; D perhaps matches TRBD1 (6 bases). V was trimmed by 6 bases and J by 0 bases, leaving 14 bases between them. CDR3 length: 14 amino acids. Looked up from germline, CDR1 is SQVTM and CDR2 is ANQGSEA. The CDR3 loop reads CSVIQGGSNYGYTF. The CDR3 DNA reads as TGCAGCGTGATACAGGGAGGGTCTAACTATGGCTACACCTTC.